This T cell receptor (beta chain) is from a study of cytomegalovirus exposure and HLA in healthy donors (dated by TCRdb to about 2017). Regarding the study in general: According to an earlier analysis of 550 to 750 of the donors, about 179 million T cells yielded approximately 120 million unique TCR beta sequences and approximately 280 Gb of sequence data. An early release covering about 600 HLA-typed donors comprised around 300 gigabases of sequencing data and approximately 85 million unique TCR sequences. Of the 300 to 500 genotyped donors, approximately 80% were placed in the genetic ancestry cluster associated with self-reported Caucasian donors. The study aimed to test whether signatures of past pathogen exposure could be identified by cataloging public T cell receptors. The study used immunosequencing to profile the T cell repertoires of 666 subjects and linked those repertoires to cytomegalovirus serostatus. Besides the first cohort of more than 650 subjects, a separate validation cohort made up of over 95 different subjects was used. High-throughput TCR immunosequencing, statistical association of individual TCRs with disease status, and machine learning were combined to predict cytomegalovirus infection status. In a later analysis, previously published TCR beta repertoires from 670 or so donors were re-analyzed and high-resolution HLA genotyping was added so that TCR occurrence patterns could be studied. The later analysis used no new phenotypic data to find candidate immune exposures, relying instead on TCR beta sequences and their occurrence across donors. To decide whether each TCR beta V gene segment behaved as functional or pseudogenic, an earlier analysis of approximately 590 of the donors relied on high-throughput TCR beta sequencing. Donor age, sex, ethnicity and CMV serostatus were compiled together with the repertoire data. A later genetic analysis used genome-wide SNP genotypes for about 65% of the 666 donors, treating that subset as a discovery cohort. All discovery cohort repertoires had been generated using a single sequencing platform. Class I and class II HLA loci were covered by the typing at four-digit resolution. Typing coverage varied by locus: roughly 620-640 donors for A, B, C, DRB1 and DQB1; more than 500 for DQA1; about 600 for DPA1; 400 to 480 for DPB1. Roughly 5 DR-DQ haplotypes were treated as single units for association and clustering because of strong linkage in the cohort. Among almost 400 genotyped donors of the cohort, an average of roughly 240,000 unique TCR beta nucleotide sequences were sequenced per donor, roughly 20% of them non-productive.

To note about this clone: Its antigen remains undetermined. Per-nucleotide qualities are absent, and no much larger clonotype sits a single base away.

The cohort consisted of 670 or so healthy bone marrow donors. Cohort members were all nominally healthy when sampled, although unrecorded immune exposures were likely present. The donor was CMV seropositive and was included in the group of 250 to 350 seropositive cohort members. A peripheral blood sample was provided by each donor, and peripheral blood mononuclear cells were used for TCR beta sequencing. The Qiagen DNeasy Blood Extraction Kit was used to extract genomic DNA from the blood cell samples. General conclusions and limits of the study: Because the 87-base-pair reads could not distinguish some IMGT-functional V segments, including TRBV6-2 and TRBV6-3, those segments were excluded. In a later analysis, several top co-occurrence clusters were reported to appear linked to parvovirus B19, influenza, CMV and Epstein-Barr virus. Linkage disequilibrium might explain the correlated functional status among segregating V segments, but an unknown experimental factor could not be ruled out. In a later analysis, the rate of TCR association differed among HLA loci, with DRB1 alleles having the most associated TCRs and HLA-C alleles having the fewest. According to a later genetic analysis, donors in an Asian-associated ancestry cluster had fewer N-insertions in productive TCRs than the approximately 670-donor mean. In a later genetic analysis, a missense DCLRE1C variant was associated with V-gene and J-gene trimming of TCR beta chains, and the association was replicated in an independent cohort. Strong co-occurrence of HLA alleles, especially DR and DQ, made assigning TCR associations to individual alleles difficult. In a later analysis, HLA-associated TCR beta chains showed more clonal expansion and lower generation probabilities than non-associated chains that were equally common. A few of the identified cytomegalovirus-associated TCR beta chains were confirmed in vitro to be specific for cytomegalovirus antigens. Roughly uniform sequencing depth across donors was assumed in presence/absence analyses, although this assumption may not hold. Most TCR sequences were seen in very few donors, while some public TCRs were found in many individuals. It was suggested by the authors that the approach could potentially be generalized to other disease states and immunological phenotypes. In this cohort, only TCR beta chains were sequenced, and detectable features were limited by the absence of alpha or paired-chain data. Because counts were too low, roughly 18 rarely observed V segments, including chromosome 9 orphons, were left out of the earlier analysis of about 620 of the donors. In the study, around 150 TCR beta chains were listed as associated with cytomegalovirus. The only immune exposure information available for the cohort was CMV serostatus. A later analysis found that most CMV-associated TCR beta chains appeared HLA-restricted, with HLA associations seemingly driven largely by CMV exposure. A further reported finding was that TCR beta sequences accurately predicted the HLA-A and HLA-B alleles for most subjects in the first cohort. A cluster of highly shared sequence variants was judged likely to represent a technical artifact of the sequencing pipeline. Cytomegalovirus status was reported to be diagnosed by the classifier with high specificity and sensitivity in both the original and validation cohorts. Because HLA typing was unavailable for some donors at each locus, only the typed subset was used in association tests. In an earlier analysis of several hundred of the donors, most TCR beta V segments were observed in productive rearrangements about 87% or about 30% of the time, broadly matching IMGT annotations. Specific HLA alleles were associated with over 15,000 TCR beta sequences at a false discovery rate of 0.05 in a later analysis.

From a lookup of the germline V gene, CDR1 and CDR2 are SGHTA and FQGNSA. The CDR3, from cysteine to phenylalanine, totals 16 residues. CDR3 DNA only is kept here, 48 bases in frame from base 1. V is reduced by 1 base and J by 7 bases, leaving a spacing of 17 bases between them. The library came from the immunoSEQ multiplex PCR assay. For the multiplex PCR, a mixture combining 60 forward primers for TCR Vbeta segments and 13 reverse primers for TCR Jbeta segments was used. The CDR3 region of rearranged TCR beta genes was amplified from genomic DNA by a multiplex PCR assay. The Illumina HiSeq System was used to sequence the amplified TCR beta libraries as 87-base-pair reads. The authors' analysis ran thus. In a later analysis, around 80 million unique TCR beta chains were counted across the 690 or so repertoires, and roughly 11 million of these chains were shared by at least two donors. To remove PCR and sequencing errors, raw reads were error-corrected and collapsed into unique sequences using a nearest-neighbor algorithm that merged closely related sequences. V, D and J gene segments were assigned by aligning CDR3 sequences to IMGT reference sequences. For a sequence to be retained, at least a six-nucleotide match to both a V gene segment and a J gene segment was required. A rearrangement was called productive if the CDR3 had no stop codons and remained in frame with V and J, and every other rearrangement was called non-productive. CDR3 was defined according to IMGT convention as the region running from the second conserved V-encoded cysteine to the conserved J-encoded phenylalanine. Sequences without an unambiguous match to a single V gene segment were excluded from the earlier analysis of almost 600 of the donors. In an earlier analysis of 587 of the donors, V segments were called functional above 56.7% productive rearrangements and were called segregating when the between-donor standard deviation exceeded 5%. A statistical classification framework was built to diagnose cytomegalovirus status from the catalog of TCR beta chain sequences. A later analysis assigned V and J genes by comparing TCR nucleotide sequences with IMGT/GENE-DB human TR gene sequences. The TCRdist pipeline was used in a later analysis to assign CDR3 sequences and most-parsimonious VDJ recombination scenarios. In a later analysis, each TCR beta chain was defined by its CDR3 amino acid sequence together with its V-gene family, and reads lacking a unique V-gene family were excluded. A later analysis removed several hundred highly shared, low-generation-probability nucleotide sequences to deal with suspected cross-contamination and a sequencing artifact. In a later analysis, a clonal expansion index for each public chain was calculated from normalized within-repertoire ranks of inferred template counts. A later analysis computed generation probabilities with a VDJ recombination model fitted to out-of-frame rearrangements, and checked the results against IGoR. In a later analysis, TCR-TCR, TCR-HLA and TCR-CMV co-occurrence was scored with hypergeometric tests, and a repertoire-size bias correction was applied to TCR pairs. A later analysis estimated false discovery rates by permuting HLA or CMV assignments 20 times. In a later analysis, co-occurring TCRs were grouped using DBSCAN, with TCRdist sequence similarity added in when clustering inside HLA-allele-positive subsets. Co-occurrence clustering excluded repertoires with fewer than 30,000 or more than 120,000 public chains, plus five with anomalous nucleotide sharing. TCRdb took over this immuneACCESS table, retaining in-frame rearrangements with V and J assigned. Such tables are incomplete; in checked studies, under half of the missing clones stem from an unresolved V gene, and the remainder is unexplained. The V and J calls and the clone size are those of that table, but D and trimming were determined from the DNA. Here the sample has under 200,000 clones; 70% to 90% occur a single time. About 9.3% of the sample comes from the top ten.

The material sequenced was PBMCs. The sequence was obtained from a young man in good health and CMV-seropositive. The sequence links TRBV7-2 to TRBJ1-3; too little of a D gene remains to name it. The CDR3 region: CASSLVGFVSDNTIYF. DNA sequence: TGTGCCAGCAGCTTAGTGGGGTTTGTTAGCGACAACACCATATATTTT.